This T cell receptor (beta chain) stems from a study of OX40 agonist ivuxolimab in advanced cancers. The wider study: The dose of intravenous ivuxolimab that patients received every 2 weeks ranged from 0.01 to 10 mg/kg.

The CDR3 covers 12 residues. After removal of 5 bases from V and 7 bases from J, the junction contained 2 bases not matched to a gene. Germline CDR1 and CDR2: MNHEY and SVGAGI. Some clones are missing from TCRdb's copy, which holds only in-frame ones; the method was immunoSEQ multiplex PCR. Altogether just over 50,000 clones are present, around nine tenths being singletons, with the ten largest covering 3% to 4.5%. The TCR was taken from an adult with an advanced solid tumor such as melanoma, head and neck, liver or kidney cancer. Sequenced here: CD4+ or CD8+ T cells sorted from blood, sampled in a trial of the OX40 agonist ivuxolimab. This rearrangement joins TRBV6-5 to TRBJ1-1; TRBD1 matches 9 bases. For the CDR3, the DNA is TGTGCCAGCAGTAGACAGGGGGGTGAAGCTTTCTTT. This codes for CASSRQGGEAFF.